This T cell receptor (beta chain) originates from a study of CD8+CD57+ T cells in acquired aplastic anemia. Study as a whole: Sorted CD4+ and CD8+ cells yielded roughly 3.2 ug of DNA on average. Mean read depth for CD4+ cells from healthy donors was roughly 10 million. Findings of the study overall: About 29 shared CD8+ CDR3s appeared highly expressed within patients' immunodominant clones. Between the patient and control groups, CD8+ Simpson's diversity did not differ significantly.

The CDR3 is 13 amino acids. Germline CDR1 and CDR2: LNHDA and SQIVND (reference sequence). V was shortened by 5 bases and J by 4 bases, with 12 bases between the two germline ends. Genomic DNA provided the template from which TCR beta VDJ and CDR3 profiles were obtained. TCRdb fed the reads into MiXCR, producing one record per CDR3 protein. The sample holds a few hundred thousand distinct CDR3 sequences, around 60% seen once. Turning to this clonotype: No antigen is known for it.

This TCR derives from a human donor in good health. Sequencing was carried out using sorted CD4+, CD8+, or CD8+CD57+ T cells (not recorded which) from PBMCs. V usage is TRBV19 and J usage is TRBJ2-7, with D possibly being TRBD2 (6 bases). The CDR3 sequence: CASSAGPSYEQYF. CDR3 sequence (DNA): TGTGCCAGTAGTGCGGGACCTTCTTACGAGCAGTACTTC.